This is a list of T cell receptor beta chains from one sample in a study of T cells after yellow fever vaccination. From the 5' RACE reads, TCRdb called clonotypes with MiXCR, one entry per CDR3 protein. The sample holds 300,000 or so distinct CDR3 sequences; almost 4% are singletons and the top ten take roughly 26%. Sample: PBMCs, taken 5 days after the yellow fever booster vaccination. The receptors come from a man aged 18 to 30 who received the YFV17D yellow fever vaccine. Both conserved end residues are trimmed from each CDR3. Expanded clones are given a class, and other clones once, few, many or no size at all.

CDR3: ASSPQQEATEAF; J: TRBJ1-1; size: few; V: TRBV18
CDR3: ASSVQERGTDTQY; J: TRBJ2-3; size: few; V: TRBV9
CDR3: AEGGQY; J: TRBJ2-7; size: few; V: TRBV6-5
CDR3: SASLAGETQY; J: TRBJ2-5; size: NA; V: TRBV20-1
CDR3: ASSSKAGGPKENEQF; J: TRBJ2-1; size: NA; V: TRBV7-9
CDR3: ASSLEGRTWNEQF; J: TRBJ2-1; size: many; V: TRBV7-8
CDR3: ASSRRDREPDGYT; J: TRBJ1-2; size: NA; V: TRBV7-9
CDR3: ASSLATRSFQDNSPLH; J: TRBJ1-6; size: many; V: TRBV5-1
CDR3: ASSLETGTVSYEQY; J: TRBJ2-7; size: few; V: TRBV5-5
CDR3: ASSLGTGYGYT; J: TRBJ1-2; size: many; V: TRBV7-9
CDR3: ASGTEATNEKLF; J: TRBJ1-4; size: few; V: TRBV19
CDR3: ASSQRSGGLTDTQY; J: TRBJ2-3; size: NA; V: TRBV7-8
CDR3: ASSRPRGDAFEKLF; J: TRBJ1-4; size: many; V: TRBV14
CDR3: ASSPSDRYEKLF; J: TRBJ1-4; size: few; V: TRBV4-2
CDR3: ASSYARGGDTQY; J: TRBJ2-3; size: few; V: TRBV6-5